Below, 13 T cell receptor beta chains from the same sample are listed, as sequenced in a study of control samples from healthy donors and cancer patients. Sequencing was performed with immunoSEQ multiplex PCR; in TCRdb, only in-frame clones are kept and a portion is missing. The sample has roughly 180,000 clones, more than 85% seen once; the top ten hold 2% to 2.5%. Material: blood. The source is a middle-aged woman in good health.

This chain links TRBV5-1 with TRBJ1-1; D may be TRBD1 (5 bases). This CDR3 region has 12 residues. Trimming removed 3 bases from V and 7 bases from J, with 10 bases in between. Germline-derived CDR1 and CDR2 are SGHRS and YFSETQ. The CDR3 nucleotides are TGCGCCAGCAGCTCGGGACGTAGTGAAGCTTTCTTT. It translates to CASSSGRSEAFF.

This chain joins TRBV5-1 and TRBJ2-5, with 14 bases that match TRBD2. Losses at the gene ends were 4 bases for V and 5 bases for J; bases not matched to a gene: 7. CDR1 SGHRS and CDR2 YFSETQ come from the germline V gene. This CDR3 is 16 amino acids long. CDR3 sequence (DNA): TGCGCCAGCAGCGCCGGGACTAGCGGGGGATCGGAGACCCAGTACTTC. Protein: CASSAGTSGGSETQYF. Using reference TRBV5-1 and TRBJ2-5 for the parts outside the CDR3, the full variable domain is KAGVTQTPRYLIKTRGQQVTLSCSPISGHRSVSWYQQTPGQGLQFLFEYFSETQRNKGNFPGRFSGRQFSNSRSEMNVSTLELGDSALYLCASSAGTSGGSETQYFGPGTRLLVL.

This clone was recorded only once. The CDR3 end shows no conserved phenylalanine or tryptophan, and so a read error is likely. The chain couples TRBV4-1 to TRBJ1-2; a weak D match, TRBD1 (5 bases). The germline gives CDR1 MGHRA, CDR2 YSYEKL. The CDR3 sequence is 15 residues long. V was clipped by 2 bases and J by 7 bases, with 17 bases between them. The CDR3: CASSQRGVGVSGYTL. The DNA of the CDR3 is TGCGCCAGCAGCCAAAGGGGCGTAGGAGTTAGTGGCTACACCCTC.

This chain links TRBV2 with TRBJ1-2; TRBD1 is a possible D gene (5 bases). Germline V CDR1 and CDR2: SNHLY, FYNNEI. The CDR3 length is 14 residues. Trimming stripped 3 bases from V and 7 bases from J, with 15 bases between. The CDR3 protein is CASSDWGSGFGYTF. The CDR3 nucleotides are TGTGCCAGCAGTGATTGGGGGTCAGGGTTTGGCTACACCTTC.

The rearrangement joins TRBV27 to TRBJ2-1, with D tentatively TRBD1 or TRBD2 (5 bases each). V gave up 6 bases and J gave up 9 bases, with 15 bases separating them. The germline V gene encodes CDR1 MNHEY and CDR2 SMNVEV (reference sequence). This CDR3 has 13 residues. CDR3 nucleotides: TGTGCCAGCAGCGAGTGGTCGGGGCTTGAGCAGTTCTTC. Translation: CASSEWSGLEQFF.

This chain uses TRBV7-9 with TRBJ2-4; possible D gene TRBD1, 5 bases. Deletions cut 1 base from V and 0 bases from J, with 10 bases between. The germline V gene encodes CDR1 SEHNR and CDR2 FQNEAQ (reference sequence). The CDR3 length is 16 residues. CDR3 sequence reads: CASSLDDSPAKNIQYF. CDR3 coding DNA: TGTGCCAGCAGCTTAGATGACAGCCCAGCCAAAAACATTCAGTACTTC.

The rearrangement links TRBV7-3 to TRBJ2-1; 7 bases map to TRBD2. The J segment lost 7 bases and the V segment lost 4 bases, leaving 4 bases of the junction unmatched. The CDR3 covers 13 residues. Germline V lookup: CDR1 SGHTA, CDR2 FQGTGA. The CDR3 DNA reads TGTGCCAGCAGCTCCCAAGCGGGGAATGAGCAGTTCTTC. This gives the protein CASSSQAGNEQFF.

J is TRBJ1-2 and V is TRBV7-8; perhaps TRBD1 as D (5 bases). The germline V and J ends were trimmed by 5 bases and 3 bases, with 19 bases remaining between them. Germline V gives CDR1 SGHVS, CDR2 FQNEAQ. The CDR3 sequence is 16 residues long. DNA of the CDR3: TGTGCCAGCAGCGGCAGAGACAGACCCGGAGACTATGGCTACACCTTC. Encoded protein: CASSGRDRPGDYGYTF.

This chain connects TRBV5-1 to TRBJ2-1; TRBD1 is a possible D gene (6 bases). V dropped 6 bases and J dropped 8 bases, with 21 bases sitting between them. Per the germline V gene, CDR1 is SGHRS and CDR2 is YFSETQ. CDR3 size: 15 residues. CDR3 sequence reads: CASTPASGAFDEQFF. The CDR3 DNA sequence: TGCGCCAGCACCCCGGCGTCAGGGGCATTCGATGAGCAGTTCTTC.

The V gene is TRBV6-2 or TRBV6-3, the J gene TRBJ1-4; 7 bases agree with TRBD1. The CDR3 is made up of 14 amino acids. Germline assignment: CDR1 MNHEY and CDR2 SVGEGT. V trimming: 5 bases; J trimming: 0 bases; junction bases outside the gene matches: 0. The CDR3 DNA sequence: TGTGCCAGCAGTGGGACAGCAACTAATGAAAAACTGTTTTTT. Its translation: CASSGTATNEKLFF.

The chain carries TRBV29-1 and TRBJ2-7; D might be TRBD2 (6 bases). The V gene lost 0 bases and the J gene lost 3 bases, with 15 bases spanning the gap. Germline loops: CDR1 SQVTM, CDR2 ANQGSEA. The CDR3 contains 15 residues. The CDR3 sequence: CSVEDQIADFYEQYF. The CDR3 DNA is TGCAGCGTTGAAGATCAGATAGCGGACTTCTACGAGCAGTACTTC.

J is TRBJ1-5 and V is TRBV5-6, with TRBD1 as a possible D gene (6 bases). The germline V gene encodes CDR1 SGHDT and CDR2 YYEEEE. CDR3 length equals 14 residues. Trimming pared 2 bases from V and 4 bases from J, leaving 10 bases between. The CDR3 DNA follows: TGTGCCAGCAGCTTAAGGGGGGCTAATCAGCCCCAGCATTTT. Encoded protein: CASSLRGANQPQHF.

CDR3 protein: CASSLSGVAGELFF. Here the CDR3 DNA reads TGCGCCAGCAGCTTGTCTGGGGTCGCCGGGGAGCTGTTTTTT. This chain links TRBV5-1 with TRBJ2-2; D remains ambiguous. Trimming left V 1 base short and J 6 bases short, with 10 bases between. In germline, CDR1 is SGHRS, CDR2 YFSETQ. The CDR3 length is 14 residues.